This entry features one T cell receptor beta chain sequence. This record belongs to a study of cytomegalovirus exposure and HLA in healthy donors. Germline CDR1 reads SGDLS; CDR2 reads YYNGEE. This CDR3 contains 14 residues. Trimming pared 0 bases from V and 5 bases from J, leaving 9 bases between. This table comes from immunoSEQ multiplex PCR, and its TCRdb copy is limited to in-frame clones, with some not included. The data contain 250,000 to 350,000 clones, 70% to 90% of them singletons. The rearrangement links TRBV9 to TRBJ1-5; D uncertain. Sequenced material: PBMCs. This TCR derives from a young woman in good health and CMV-seronegative. CDR3 in amino acids: CASSVDDGDQPQHF. CDR3 bases: TGTGCCAGCAGCGTAGACGACGGGGATCAGCCCCAGCATTTT.